The rows below give T cell receptor beta chains drawn from one sample of a study of cytomegalovirus exposure and HLA in healthy donors. Data came from immunoSEQ multiplex PCR; TCRdb stores just in-frame clones and leaves some out. The sample contains nearly 95,000 clones, approximately 57% of which appear only once. Sample: PBMCs. The receptors stem from a woman aged 25 to 39 in good health and CMV-seronegative. CDR3s include the opening cysteine and the closing phenylalanine or tryptophan. A D gene is named only where the DNA matches it firmly. Clone size appears in some rows only: once, few, many, or a class for an expanded clone.

j_call v_call d_call clone_size cdr3_aa cdr3_nt
TRBJ1-1 TRBV2 . few CASTRGGPRGTEAFF TGTGCCAGCACCCGGGGGGGGCCGCGGGGCACTGAAGCTTTCTTT
TRBJ2-2 TRBV7-2 . . CASSLARGSYTGELFF TGTGCCAGCAGCTTAGCGCGGGGCTCATACACCGGGGAGCTGTTTTTT
TRBJ2-7 TRBV29-1 . . CSVALVEYGEQYF TGCAGCGTTGCGCTTGTAGAATACGGCGAGCAGTACTTC
TRBJ2-3 TRBV7-6 TRBD2 . CASSLTPTSGRDTQYF TGTGCCAGCAGCCTCACCCCGACTAGCGGGAGAGATACGCAGTATTTT
TRBJ2-7 TRBV28 . . CASSNQGFYEQYF TGTGCCAGCTCGAATCAGGGGTTTTACGAGCAGTACTTC
TRBJ2-6 TRBV2 TRBD1 few CASKTGAGANVLTF TGTGCCAGCAAGACAGGGGCAGGGGCCAACGTCCTGACTTTC
TRBJ2-3 TRBV14 . . CASSPTVVPSTDTQYF TGTGCCAGCAGCCCTACAGTTGTTCCTAGCACAGATACGCAGTATTTT
TRBJ2-7 TRBV6-4 . . CASSVPDSYPREQYF TGTGCCAGCAGTGTCCCGGACAGCTACCCCCGCGAGCAGTACTTC
TRBJ2-7 TRBV6-1 TRBD2 . CATGLALDEQYF TGTGCCACCGGACTAGCTCTCGACGAGCAGTACTTC
TRBJ1-6 TRBV2 TRBD1 . CASSPRTGGGSPLHF TGTGCCAGCAGTCCCCGGACAGGGGGCGGTTCACCCCTCCACTTT
TRBJ2-1 TRBV6-1 . . CASSREHKNEQFF TGTGCCAGCAGTCGGGAGCATAAGAATGAGCAGTTCTTC
TRBJ2-3 TRBV5-4 TRBD2 . CASSVLAVHGDTQYF TGTGCCAGCAGCGTCCTAGCGGTACACGGAGATACGCAGTATTTT
TRBJ1-6 TRBV4-3 TRBD1 . CASSPDRLYSPLHF TGCGCCAGCAGCCCGGACAGGTTATATTCACCCCTCCACTTT
TRBJ2-1 TRBV6-5 . . CASSFRRDYNEQFF TGTGCCAGCAGTTTTAGGAGGGACTACAATGAGCAGTTCTTC
TRBJ2-5 TRBV7-9 . . CASRPQLTGLKETQYF TGTGCCAGCAGGCCCCAGCTTACAGGTTTGAAAGAGACCCAGTACTTC
TRBJ1-2 TRBV18 TRBD1 few CASSPGQGKGYTF TGTGCCAGCTCACCAGGACAGGGGAAGGGCTACACCTTC
TRBJ1-2 TRBV7-8 TRBD1 few CASSAGPDRARGYTF TGTGCCAGCAGCGCGGGGCCGGACAGGGCGCGTGGCTACACCTTC
TRBJ1-2 TRBV6-5 TRBD1 . CASSNRGKGYTF TGTGCCAGCAGTAACAGGGGTAAAGGCTACACCTTC
TRBJ2-7 TRBV7-9 TRBD2 once CASSLTASGSNEQYF TGTGCCAGCAGCTTAACGGCTAGCGGGAGCAACGAGCAGTACTTC
TRBJ1-1 TRBV10-3 . . CAISESRPGNTEAFF TGTGCCATCAGTGAGTCCCGCCCAGGGAACACTGAAGCTTTCTTT
TRBJ2-5 TRBV28 TRBD1 few CASSPLGQGVLEETQYF TGTGCCAGCAGTCCACTAGGACAGGGGGTTCTGGAAGAGACCCAGTACTTC
TRBJ2-2 TRBV2 . . CASRKGTGELFF TGTGCCAGCAGGAAGGGGACTGGGGAGCTGTTTTTT
TRBJ2-1 TRBV4-1 TRBD2 . CASRSGLAGYNEQFF TGCGCCAGCAGATCTGGACTAGCGGGATACAATGAGCAGTTCTTC
TRBJ1-4 TRBV7-9 . . CASSPRRDGNEKLFF TGTGCCAGCAGCCCACGGAGGGATGGTAATGAAAAACTGTTTTTT
TRBJ1-1 TRBV4-3 TRBD1 . CASSQDWDRVNTEAFF TGCGCCAGCAGCCAAGATTGGGACAGGGTGAACACTGAAGCTTTCTTT
TRBJ1-4 TRBV19 . . CASRKGATNEKLFF TGTGCCAGCCGAAAAGGAGCGACTAATGAAAAACTGTTTTTT
TRBJ1-5 TRBV7-2 . . CASSLRGGRDQPQHF TGTGCCAGCAGCCTCCGAGGGGGGAGGGATCAGCCCCAGCATTTT
TRBJ1-2 TRBV18 . . CASSPPTESYGYTF TGTGCCAGCTCACCGCCTACGGAGAGCTATGGCTACACCTTC
TRBJ1-4 TRBV5-1 . . CASSSLGATNEKLFF TGCGCCAGCAGCTCATTGGGGGCGACTAATGAAAAACTGTTTTTT
TRBJ2-2 TRBV29-1 TRBD2 . CSATSGATNTGELFF TGCAGTGCGACTAGCGGGGCCACGAACACCGGGGAGCTGTTTTTT
TRBJ1-2 TRBV6-5 TRBD1 . CASSRDRANYGYTF TGTGCCAGCAGTCGGGACAGGGCTAACTATGGCTACACCTTC
TRBJ2-1 TRBV4-2 TRBD2 . CASSQEQRGEYNEQFF TGTGCCAGCAGCCAAGAGCAGCGGGGGGAGTACAATGAGCAGTTCTTC
TRBJ1-5 TRBV4-3 . few CASSTYRALNQPQHF TGCGCCAGCAGCACCTACAGGGCCCTCAATCAGCCCCAGCATTTT
TRBJ1-4 TRBV11-2 . . CASSLGSHRVRGEKLFF TGTGCCAGCAGCCTCGGAAGCCACAGGGTGAGGGGCGAAAAACTGTTTTTT
TRBJ2-7 TRBV7-9 TRBD2 . CASSLGLAGGLSYEQYF TGTGCCAGCAGCTTGGGACTAGCGGGTGGCCTCTCCTACGAGCAGTACTTC
TRBJ2-3 TRBV5-1 TRBD1 few CASSLGQGIDTQYF TGCGCCAGCAGCTTAGGACAGGGGATAGATACGCAGTATTTT
TRBJ2-3 TRBV5-1 . . CASSRMSTDAQYF TGCGCCAGCAGCAGAATGAGCACAGATGCGCAGTATTTT
TRBJ1-5 TRBV5-5 TRBD1 . CASSGQGAGNQPQHF TGTGCCAGCAGCGGACAGGGGGCGGGCAATCAGCCCCAGCATTTT
TRBJ1-1 TRBV11-2 . few CASSLAVGREAFF TGTGCCAGCAGCTTAGCGGTAGGCAGGGAAGCTTTCTTT
TRBJ1-5 TRBV30 TRBD1 few CAWSLSGTGNQPQHF TGTGCCTGGAGTCTCTCCGGGACAGGGAATCAGCCCCAGCATTTT
TRBJ2-7 TRBV27 . . CASSSPGESYEQYF TGTGCCAGCAGTTCACCAGGGGAGAGCTACGAGCAGTACTTC